This note documents a single T cell receptor beta chain sequence. Antigen: not known. This record belongs to a study of T cell responses to AZD1222 COVID-19 vaccine. General observations from the study: With two AZD1222 doses given, Spike-specific TCR breadth and depth both rose. Donors were largely white British and mainly female; clonal diversity was possibly underestimated.

V was clipped by 4 bases and J by 6 bases; unmatched bases: 7. CDR1 SGHKS and CDR2 YYEKEE come from the germline V gene (reference sequence). The CDR3 has 14 residues. This table comes from immunoSEQ multiplex PCR, and its TCRdb copy is limited to in-frame clones, with some not included. This table has about 150,000 clones, about 87% appearing once. The TCR sequence derives from an adult in good health. Sample: peripheral blood, taken on day 0 of AZD1222 vaccination. The chain joins TRBV5-5 to TRBJ1-5; 7 bases fit TRBD1. The CDR3 sequence: CASSHGDSPQPQHF. The CDR3 region has the DNA TGTGCCAGCAGCCACGGGGACAGTCCTCAGCCCCAGCATTTT.